One and the same sample provided the 15 T cell receptor beta chains below, sequenced in a study of ipilimumab plus nivolumab after autologous stem cell transplantation. Only in-frame clones appear in the TCRdb table, and some are missing; sequencing was by immunoSEQ multiplex PCR. This sample has fewer than 30,000 clones, with just over 85% found just once. The sequencing here drew on PBMCs, taken in a trial of ipilimumab plus nivolumab as post-transplant consolidation. The receptor source for this set is a male donor with diffuse large B-cell lymphoma.

The V gene is TRBV4-2, the J gene TRBJ2-5; 9 bases are a match to TRBD2. Germline V CDR1 and CDR2: LGHNA, YNFKEQ. The CDR3 has 18 residues. J lost 1 base, V lost 1 base, and 10 bases had no gene match. This CDR3 reads CASSQVGYGGGAQETQYF. Written as DNA, the CDR3 is TGTGCCAGCAGCCAAGTGGGGTACGGCGGGGGGGCCCAAGAGACCCAGTACTTC.

This clone was seen only once. The gene calls are TRBV9 and TRBJ2-1; the match to TRBD1 covers 7 bases. This CDR3 region has 15 residues. V trimming: 0 bases; J trimming: 7 bases; junction bases outside the gene matches: 7. CDR1 SGDLS and CDR2 YYNGEE come from the germline V gene. DNA of the CDR3: TGTGCCAGCAGCGTAGGAGACAGGGTGGTTAATGAGCAGTTCTTC. This gives the protein CASSVGDRVVNEQFF.

The chain employs TRBV4-3 and TRBJ2-5; D gene uncertain. The CDR3 runs 13 residues. V shed 1 base and J shed 5 bases, with 8 bases lying between them. Germline V lookup: CDR1 LGHNA, CDR2 YSLEER. The CDR3 loop reads CASSQGLLETQYF. The CDR3 DNA reads as TGCGCCAGCAGCCAAGGCCTGTTGGAGACCCAGTACTTC.

This clone appeared once. This chain links TRBV19 with TRBJ2-7; TRBD2 agrees at 12 bases. V lost 5 bases, J lost 6 bases, and 8 bases stayed unmatched. Germline V lookup: CDR1 LNHDA, CDR2 SQIVND (reference sequence). The CDR3 contains 15 residues. DNA of the CDR3: TGTGCCAGTAGTCTTTCCACTAGCGGGGGGCTCGAGCAGTACTTC. Translated: CASSLSTSGGLEQYF.

The rearrangement joins TRBV27 to TRBJ1-5; D might be TRBD1 (5 bases). The CDR3 runs 14 residues. In germline, CDR1 is MNHEY, CDR2 SMNVEV (reference sequence). Trimming stripped 8 bases from V and 6 bases from J, with 17 bases between. The DNA of the CDR3 is TGTGCCAGCGCTAGGGGCCAGGGAGGTCAGCCCCAGCATTTT. It encodes CASARGQGGQPQHF.

J is TRBJ2-2 and V is TRBV29-1; no clear D. V lost 7 bases and J 7 bases, leaving 13 bases between the germline ends. From germline, CDR1 is SQVTM and CDR2 ANQGSEA. The CDR3 has 12 residues. The CDR3 sequence is CSARTGGGELFF. CDR3 DNA: TGCAGCGCCCGGACGGGCGGCGGGGAGCTGTTTTTT.

The gene calls are TRBV14 and TRBJ2-3; perhaps TRBD1 as D (5 bases). The germline CDR1 and CDR2 sequences are SGHDN and FVKESK. This CDR3 is 13 amino acids long. Trimming removed 8 bases from V and 0 bases from J, with 9 bases in between. The CDR3 coding sequence is TGTGCCAGCCGACAGTCTAGCACAGATACGCAGTATTTT. As protein: CASRQSSTDTQYF.

The chain combines TRBV5-1 with TRBJ2-2; 9 bases agree with TRBD1. The V gene's germline CDR1 is SGHRS and CDR2 YFSETQ. The CDR3 spans 15 residues. V lost 3 bases, J lost 6 bases, and 6 bases stayed unmatched. CDR3 DNA sequence: TGCGCCAGCAGCTCGGCCGGGACAGGGCCCGGGGAGCTGTTTTTT. Translating it yields CASSSAGTGPGELFF.

The V and J genes are TRBV7-9 and TRBJ1-1; D gene unclear. With 6 bases removed from V and 4 bases from J, the gap between germline ends came to 24 bases. This CDR3 region has 17 residues. CDR1 SEHNR and CDR2 FQNEAQ come from the germline V gene (reference sequence). The CDR3 nucleotides read TGTGCCAGCAGGAGACATGGAGGCTTTGTCGAGGGCACTGAAGCTTTCTTT. Its translation: CASRRHGGFVEGTEAFF.

This chain joins TRBV7-9 and TRBJ1-1, with 11 bases lining up with TRBD1. Germline loops: CDR1 SEHNR, CDR2 FQNEAQ (reference sequence). Trimming removed 8 bases from V and 11 bases from J; junction bases left unmatched: 16. CDR3 length equals 15 residues. Here the CDR3 reads CASYKSGQGAVGAFF. CDR3 bases: TGTGCCAGCTATAAAAGTGGACAGGGGGCCGTGGGTGCTTTCTTT. Using reference TRBV7-9 and TRBJ1-1 for the parts outside the CDR3, the full variable domain is DTGVSQNPRHKITKRGQNVTFRCDPISEHNRLYWYRQTLGQGPEFLTYFQNEAQLEKSRLLSDRFSAERPKGSFSTLEIQRTEQGDSAMYLCASYKSGQGAVGAFFGQGTRLTVV.

Only one count was recorded for this clone. The rearrangement uses TRBV9 and TRBJ1-3; D might be TRBD1 (5 bases). This CDR3 has 15 residues. V gave up 2 bases and J gave up 3 bases, with 12 bases separating them. In germline, CDR1 is SGDLS, CDR2 YYNGEE. CDR3 nucleotides: TGTGCCAGCAGCGTGTCAGGGTTGGGTGGAAACACCATATATTTT. This encodes CASSVSGLGGNTIYF.

This rearrangement joins TRBV4-2 to TRBJ2-2; 7 positions agree with TRBD2. V shed 6 bases, J shed 1 base, and the junction held 2 bases outside the gene matches. Germline assignment: CDR1 LGHNA and CDR2 YNFKEQ. This CDR3 is built from 14 residues. The CDR3 coding sequence is TGTGCCAGCAGGGTAGCGGGGAACACCGGGGAGCTGTTTTTT. Amino acids: CASRVAGNTGELFF.

This chain connects TRBV5-4 to TRBJ2-1; TRBD2 is a possible D gene (6 bases). Germline-derived CDR1 and CDR2 are SGHNT and YYREEE (reference sequence). The CDR3 loop spans 14 amino acids. Deletions cut 4 bases from V and 8 bases from J, with 16 bases between. CDR3 sequence (DNA): TGTGCCAGCAGCAGGACACGGTCGGGGGATGAGCAGTTCTTC. The encoded protein is CASSRTRSGDEQFF.

The chain links TRBV19 to TRBJ2-7; tentative D call: TRBD1 (6 bases). With 8 bases removed from V and 4 bases from J, the gap between germline ends came to 9 bases. CDR1 and CDR2 from the germline V gene are LNHDA and SQIVND (reference sequence). This CDR3 region has 11 residues. The CDR3 loop reads CASSQGYEQYF. CDR3 sequence (DNA): TGTGCCAGTTCTCAGGGGTACGAGCAGTACTTC.

This sequence joins TRBV6-5 and TRBJ1-4; 7 bases align to TRBD1. The CDR3 has 14 amino acids. With V trimmed by 5 bases and J by 4 bases, 4 bases remained unmatched. CDR1 MNHEY and CDR2 SVGAGI come from the germline V gene. Written as DNA, the CDR3 is TGTGCCAGCAGTAACAGGGGAGGTAATGAAAAACTGTTTTTT. As protein: CASSNRGGNEKLFF.